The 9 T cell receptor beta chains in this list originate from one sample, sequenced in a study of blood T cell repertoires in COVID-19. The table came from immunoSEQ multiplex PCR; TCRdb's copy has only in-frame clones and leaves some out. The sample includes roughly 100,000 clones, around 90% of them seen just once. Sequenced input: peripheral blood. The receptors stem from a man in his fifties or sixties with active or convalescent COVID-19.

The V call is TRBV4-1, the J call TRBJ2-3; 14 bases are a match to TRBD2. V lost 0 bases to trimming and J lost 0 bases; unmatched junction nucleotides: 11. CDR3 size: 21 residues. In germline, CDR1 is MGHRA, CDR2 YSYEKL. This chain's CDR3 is CASSQERAGLAGVSSTDTQYF. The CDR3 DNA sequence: TGCGCCAGCAGCCAAGAAAGGGCGGGACTAGCGGGGGTTTCTAGCACAGATACGCAGTATTTT.

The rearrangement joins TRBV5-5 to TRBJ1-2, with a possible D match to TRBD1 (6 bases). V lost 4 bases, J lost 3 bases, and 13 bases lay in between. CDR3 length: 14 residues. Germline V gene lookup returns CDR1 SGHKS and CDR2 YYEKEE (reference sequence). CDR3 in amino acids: CASSKLQGDYGYTF. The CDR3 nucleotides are TGTGCCAGCAGCAAACTACAGGGTGACTATGGCTACACCTTC.

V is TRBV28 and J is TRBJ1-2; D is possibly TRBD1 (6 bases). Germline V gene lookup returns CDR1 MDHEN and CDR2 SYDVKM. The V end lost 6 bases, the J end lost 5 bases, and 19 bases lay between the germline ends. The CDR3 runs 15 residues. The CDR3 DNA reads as TGTGCCAGCAGACTGGGAAACAGGGTACCATATGGCTACACCTTC. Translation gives CASRLGNRVPYGYTF.

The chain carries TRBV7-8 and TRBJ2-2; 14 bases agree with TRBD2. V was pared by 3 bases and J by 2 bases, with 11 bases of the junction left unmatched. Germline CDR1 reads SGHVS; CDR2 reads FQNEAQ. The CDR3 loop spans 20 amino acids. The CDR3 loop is CASSFPTRLAGGRNTGELFF. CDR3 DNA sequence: TGTGCCAGCAGCTTCCCAACGAGACTAGCGGGGGGGCGTAACACCGGGGAGCTGTTTTTT.

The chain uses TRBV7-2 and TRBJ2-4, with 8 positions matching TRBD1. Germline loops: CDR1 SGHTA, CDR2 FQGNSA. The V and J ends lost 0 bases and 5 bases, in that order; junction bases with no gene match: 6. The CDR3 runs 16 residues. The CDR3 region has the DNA TGTGCCAGCAGCTTAGCGAGTGGACAGGGCGAAAACATTCAGTACTTC. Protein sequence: CASSLASGQGENIQYF. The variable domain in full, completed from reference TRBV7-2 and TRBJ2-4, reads GAGVSQSPSNKVTEKGKDVELRCDPISGHTALYWYRQSLGQGLEFLIYFQGNSAPDKSGLPSDRFSAERTGGSVSTLTIQRTQQEDSAVYLCASSLASGQGENIQYFGAGTRLSVL.

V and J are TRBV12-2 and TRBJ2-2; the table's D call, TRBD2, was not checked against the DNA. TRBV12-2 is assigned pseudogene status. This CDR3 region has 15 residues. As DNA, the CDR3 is TGTGCAAGTCCCAGCGGGGGGCATGGCACCGGGGAGCTGTTTTTT. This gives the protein CASPSGGHGTGELFF.

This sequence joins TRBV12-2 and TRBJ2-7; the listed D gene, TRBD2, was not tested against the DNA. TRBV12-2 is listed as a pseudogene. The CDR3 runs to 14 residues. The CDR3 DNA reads TGTGCAAGTCGCTTAGTTTATGAGACCTACGAGCAGTACGTC. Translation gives CASRLVYETYEQYV.

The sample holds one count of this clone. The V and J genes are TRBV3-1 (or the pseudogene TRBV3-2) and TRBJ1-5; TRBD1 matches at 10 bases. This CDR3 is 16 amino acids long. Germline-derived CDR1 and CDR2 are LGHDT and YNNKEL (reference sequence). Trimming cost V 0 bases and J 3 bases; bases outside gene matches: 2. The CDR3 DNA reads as TGTGCCAGCAGCCAAGACGGGACAGGGGTCAATCAGCCCCAGCATTTT. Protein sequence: CASSQDGTGVNQPQHF.

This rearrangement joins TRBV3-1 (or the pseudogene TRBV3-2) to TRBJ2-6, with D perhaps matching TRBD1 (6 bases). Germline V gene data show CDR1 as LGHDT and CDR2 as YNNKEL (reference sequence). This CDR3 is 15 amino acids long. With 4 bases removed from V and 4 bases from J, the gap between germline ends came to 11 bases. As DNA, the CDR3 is TGTGCCAGCAGCCCTCAGGGGAGCGGGGCCAACGTCCTGACTTTC. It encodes CASSPQGSGANVLTF.